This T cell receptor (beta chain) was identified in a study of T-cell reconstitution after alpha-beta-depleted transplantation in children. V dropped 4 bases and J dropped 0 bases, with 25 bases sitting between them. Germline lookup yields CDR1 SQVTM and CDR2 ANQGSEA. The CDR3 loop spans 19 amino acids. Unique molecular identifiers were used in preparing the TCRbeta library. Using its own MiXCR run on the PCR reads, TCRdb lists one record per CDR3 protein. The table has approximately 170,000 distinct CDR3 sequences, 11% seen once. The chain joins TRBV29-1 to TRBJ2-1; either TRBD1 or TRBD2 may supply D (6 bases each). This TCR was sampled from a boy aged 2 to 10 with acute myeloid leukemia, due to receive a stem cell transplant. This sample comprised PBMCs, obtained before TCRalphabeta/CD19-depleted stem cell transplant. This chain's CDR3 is CSVVPRGARGSSSYNEQFF. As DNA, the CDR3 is TGCAGCGTTGTGCCGAGGGGGGCCCGAGGGTCGAGCTCCTACAATGAGCAGTTCTTC.